One and the same sample provided the 14 T cell receptor beta chains below, sequenced in a study of T cell changes during pregnancy in multiple sclerosis. Some clones are missing from TCRdb's copy, which holds only in-frame ones; the method was immunoSEQ multiplex PCR. The table has some 49,000 clones, around 94% seen once. The specimen comprised CD4+ T cells from peripheral blood mononuclear cells, sampled in the second trimester of pregnancy. The receptors shown here come from a female donor in good health, enrolled as a control in a pregnancy study.

The chain recombines TRBV5-1 with TRBJ2-3; perhaps TRBD2 as D (7 bases). The V gene's germline CDR1 is SGHRS and CDR2 YFSETQ. V was clipped by 5 bases and J by 0 bases, with 16 bases between them. The CDR3 consists of 16 residues. As DNA, the CDR3 is TGCGCCAGCAGTAAGGGGGGGAGTACTAGCACAGATACGCAGTATTTT. Its protein is CASSKGGSTSTDTQYF.

The chain has TRBV11-2 and TRBJ1-2; D is ambiguous. The CDR3 runs 14 residues. V was trimmed by 5 bases and J by 2 bases, leaving 12 bases between them. Germline V lookup: CDR1 SGHAT, CDR2 FQNNGV. CDR3 amino acids: CASSPGINNYGYTF. As DNA, the CDR3 is TGTGCCAGCAGCCCCGGGATCAACAACTATGGCTACACCTTC.

V and J are TRBV11-3 and TRBJ1-1; D is perhaps TRBD1 (6 bases). CDR1 is SGHNT and CDR2 is YENEEA in the germline V gene. Trimming shortened V by 3 bases and J by 1 base, and 9 bases separated the two germline ends. There are 14 residues in the CDR3. The CDR3 loop is CASSFGTRNTEAFF. The DNA of the CDR3 is TGTGCCAGCAGCTTTGGGACAAGGAACACTGAAGCTTTCTTT.

This chain links TRBV19 with TRBJ1-5, with D tentatively TRBD1 (5 bases). Germline assignment: CDR1 LNHDA and CDR2 SQIVND (reference sequence). V was cut by 6 bases and J by 0 bases, with 9 bases left in between. The CDR3 extends over 14 amino acids. The chain's CDR3 is CASSPDSSNQPQHF. The CDR3 nucleotides read TGTGCCAGTAGCCCCGACAGTAGCAATCAGCCCCAGCATTTT.

The chain carries TRBV6-5 and TRBJ1-2, with a weak D call TRBD1 (5 bases). V lost 5 bases and J 4 bases, leaving 14 bases between the germline ends. Germline assignment: CDR1 MNHEY and CDR2 SVGAGI. CDR3 size: 14 residues. CDR3 in amino acids: CASSRQQASYGYTF. The CDR3, as DNA: TGTGCCAGCAGTCGCCAACAGGCCTCCTATGGCTACACCTTC.

The chain carries TRBV12-5 and TRBJ1-5; no reliable D call. The V end lost 10 bases, the J end lost 5 bases, and 3 bases lay between the germline ends. The germline gives CDR1 LGHNT, CDR2 FRNRAP. This CDR3 contains 9 residues. The CDR3 protein is CATHQPQHF. For the CDR3, the DNA is TGTGCTACTCATCAGCCCCAGCATTTT.

The chain combines TRBV27 with TRBJ2-5; TRBD1 is a possible D gene (6 bases). The V end lost 3 bases, the J end lost 0 bases, and 17 bases lay between the germline ends. Per germline, CDR1 MNHEY and CDR2 SMNVEV (reference sequence). The CDR3 extends over 17 amino acids. This CDR3 reads CASSFKPTGMYQETQYF. For the CDR3, the DNA is TGTGCCAGCAGTTTTAAGCCGACAGGAATGTACCAAGAGACCCAGTACTTC.

J is TRBJ2-1 and V is TRBV7-2, with 7 bases identical to TRBD1. Losses at the gene ends were 7 bases for V and 6 bases for J; bases not matched to a gene: 12. Germline V CDR1 and CDR2: SGHTA, FQGNSA. The CDR3 is 15 amino acids. CDR3 in amino acids: CASTEGATLVNEQFF. DNA for the CDR3: TGTGCCAGCACCGAGGGGGCCACTTTAGTCAATGAGCAGTTCTTC.

The chain couples TRBV9 to TRBJ2-7; a possible D gene is TRBD2 (5 bases). This CDR3 region has 15 residues. With 4 bases removed from V and 3 bases from J, the gap between germline ends came to 17 bases. Germline V CDR1 and CDR2: SGDLS, YYNGEE. The DNA for the CDR3 is TGTGCCAGCAGCCCGAGGGTGTCCTCATACTACGAGCAGTACTTC. Its protein product is CASSPRVSSYYEQYF.

V usage is TRBV7-9 and J usage is TRBJ1-2; perhaps TRBD1 as D (6 bases). From germline, CDR1 is SEHNR and CDR2 FQNEAQ (reference sequence). The CDR3 loop spans 14 amino acids. V shed 5 bases and J shed 1 base, with 11 bases lying between them. The CDR3 sequence: CASSPGTNNYGYTF. The CDR3 DNA reads as TGTGCCAGCAGCCCCGGGACAAATAACTATGGCTACACCTTC.

The chain is built from TRBV2 and TRBJ1-2; TRBD1 matches at 12 bases. Germline loops: CDR1 SNHLY, CDR2 FYNNEI. V was pared by 6 bases and J by 7 bases, with 6 bases of the junction left unmatched. The CDR3 is made up of 14 amino acids. For the CDR3, the DNA is TGTGCCAGCAGCAAGGGACAGGGGGCGGGTGGCTACACCTTC. It yields the protein CASSKGQGAGGYTF.

The chain uses TRBV19 and TRBJ1-4; no definite D call. Trimming removed 5 bases from V and 3 bases from J, with 13 bases in between. The germline V gene encodes CDR1 LNHDA and CDR2 SQIVND (reference sequence). This CDR3 region has 15 residues. The CDR3: CASSSPGSANEKLFF. The CDR3 coding sequence is TGTGCCAGTAGTTCCCCTGGTTCGGCTAATGAAAAACTGTTTTTT.

This chain joins TRBV27 and TRBJ1-5; D might be TRBD1 (6 bases). This CDR3 is 17 amino acids long. Germline V gene sequence: CDR1 MNHEY, CDR2 SMNVEV (reference sequence). With 5 bases removed from V and 3 bases from J, the gap between germline ends came to 20 bases. The CDR3 spells CASSGGAILGANQPQHF. CDR3 DNA sequence: TGTGCCAGCAGTGGGGGGGCCATTCTAGGGGCCAATCAGCCCCAGCATTTT.

This clone has a handful of counts. This chain links TRBV6-1 with TRBJ1-5, with D perhaps matching TRBD1 (6 bases). CDR1 is MNHNS, CDR2 SASEGT, per germline. The CDR3 contains 16 residues. V dropped 0 bases and J dropped 1 base, with 10 bases sitting between them. CDR3 in DNA: TGTGCCAGCAGTGAAGCCTACAGGGCAAGCAATCAGCCCCAGCATTTT. Translated, it gives CASSEAYRASNQPQHF.